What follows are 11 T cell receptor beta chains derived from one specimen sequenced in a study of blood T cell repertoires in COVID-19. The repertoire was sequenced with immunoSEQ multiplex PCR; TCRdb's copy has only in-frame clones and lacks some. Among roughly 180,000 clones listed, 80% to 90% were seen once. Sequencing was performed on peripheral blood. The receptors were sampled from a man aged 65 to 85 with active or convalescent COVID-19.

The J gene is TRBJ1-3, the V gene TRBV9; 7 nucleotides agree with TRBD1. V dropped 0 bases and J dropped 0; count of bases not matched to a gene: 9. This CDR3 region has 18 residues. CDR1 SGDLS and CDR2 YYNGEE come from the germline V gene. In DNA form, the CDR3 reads TGTGCCAGCAGCGTAGGGTCTGGACAGGCCACCTCTGGAAACACCATATATTTT. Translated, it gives CASSVGSGQATSGNTIYF.

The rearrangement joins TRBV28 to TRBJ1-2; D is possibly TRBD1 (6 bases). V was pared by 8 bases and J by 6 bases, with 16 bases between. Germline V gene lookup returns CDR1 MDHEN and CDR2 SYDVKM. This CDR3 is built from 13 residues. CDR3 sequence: CASVTRDTDGYTF. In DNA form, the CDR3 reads TGTGCCAGCGTGACCCGGGACACCGATGGCTACACCTTC.

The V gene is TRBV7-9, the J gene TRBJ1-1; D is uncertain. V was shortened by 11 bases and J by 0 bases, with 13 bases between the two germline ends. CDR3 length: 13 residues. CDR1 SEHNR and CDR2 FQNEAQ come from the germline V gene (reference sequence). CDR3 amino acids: CAASFELNTEAFF. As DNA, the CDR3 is TGTGCCGCGTCCTTCGAGTTGAACACTGAAGCTTTCTTT.

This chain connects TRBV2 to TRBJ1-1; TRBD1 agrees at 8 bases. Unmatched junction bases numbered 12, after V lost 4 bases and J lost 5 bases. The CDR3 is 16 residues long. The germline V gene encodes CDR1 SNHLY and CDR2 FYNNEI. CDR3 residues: CASSGGTDRGGTEAFF. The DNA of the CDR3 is TGTGCCAGCAGTGGGGGGACAGACAGGGGTGGAACTGAAGCTTTCTTT.

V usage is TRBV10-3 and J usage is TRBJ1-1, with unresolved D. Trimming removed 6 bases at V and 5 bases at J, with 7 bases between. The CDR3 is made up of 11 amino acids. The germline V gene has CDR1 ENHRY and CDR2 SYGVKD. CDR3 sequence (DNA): TGTGCCATCAGAGCTGGTACTGAAGCTTTCTTT. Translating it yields CAIRAGTEAFF.

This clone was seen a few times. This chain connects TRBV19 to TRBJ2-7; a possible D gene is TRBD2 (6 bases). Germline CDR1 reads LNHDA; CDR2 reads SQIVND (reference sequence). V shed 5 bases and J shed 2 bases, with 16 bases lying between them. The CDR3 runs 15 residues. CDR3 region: CASSRSGTYTYEQYF. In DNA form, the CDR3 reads TGTGCCAGTAGTCGGTCCGGGACTTACACCTACGAGCAGTACTTC.

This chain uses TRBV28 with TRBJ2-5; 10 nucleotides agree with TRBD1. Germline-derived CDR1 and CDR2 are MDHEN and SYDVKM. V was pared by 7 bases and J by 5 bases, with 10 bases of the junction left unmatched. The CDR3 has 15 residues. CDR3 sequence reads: CASTTIGTGAETQYF. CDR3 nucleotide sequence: TGTGCCAGCACCACCATAGGGACAGGGGCTGAGACCCAGTACTTC.

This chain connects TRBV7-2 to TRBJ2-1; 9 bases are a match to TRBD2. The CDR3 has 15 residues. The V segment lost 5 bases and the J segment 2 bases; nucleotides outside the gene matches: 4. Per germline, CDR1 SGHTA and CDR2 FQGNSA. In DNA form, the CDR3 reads TGTGCCAGCAGCGGTAGCGGGAGTACCTACAATGAGCAGTTCTTC. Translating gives CASSGSGSTYNEQFF.

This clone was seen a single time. The DNA of the CDR3 is TGTGCCAGCAGTTACGGGGGGGACACCTACAATCAGCCCCAGCATTTT. Translating it yields CASSYGGDTYNQPQHF. The V call is TRBV6-6, the J call TRBJ1-5; a weak D match, TRBD1 (6 bases). The CDR3 runs to 16 residues. V shed 2 bases and J shed 3 bases, with 14 bases lying between them. CDR1 and CDR2 (germline): MNHNY, SVGAGI (reference sequence).

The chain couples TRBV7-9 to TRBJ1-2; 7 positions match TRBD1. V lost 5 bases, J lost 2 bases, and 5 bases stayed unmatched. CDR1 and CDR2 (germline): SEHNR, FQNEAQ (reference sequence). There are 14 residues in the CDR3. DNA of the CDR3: TGTGCCAGCAGCGTCATGACAGGGAACTATGGCTACACCTTC. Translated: CASSVMTGNYGYTF.

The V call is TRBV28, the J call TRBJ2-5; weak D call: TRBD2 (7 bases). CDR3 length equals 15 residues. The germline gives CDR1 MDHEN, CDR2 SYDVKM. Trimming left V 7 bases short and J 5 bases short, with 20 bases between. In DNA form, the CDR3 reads TGTGCCAGCACCCCCCCTGGGGGGGGCGCGGAGACCCAGTACTTC. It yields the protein CASTPPGGGAETQYF. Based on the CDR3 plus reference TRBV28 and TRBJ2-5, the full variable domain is DVKVTQSSRYLVKRTGEKVFLECVQDMDHENMFWYRQDPGLGLRLIYFSYDVKMKEKGDIPEGYSVSREKKERFSLILESASTNQTSMYLCASTPPGGGAETQYFGPGTRLLVL.